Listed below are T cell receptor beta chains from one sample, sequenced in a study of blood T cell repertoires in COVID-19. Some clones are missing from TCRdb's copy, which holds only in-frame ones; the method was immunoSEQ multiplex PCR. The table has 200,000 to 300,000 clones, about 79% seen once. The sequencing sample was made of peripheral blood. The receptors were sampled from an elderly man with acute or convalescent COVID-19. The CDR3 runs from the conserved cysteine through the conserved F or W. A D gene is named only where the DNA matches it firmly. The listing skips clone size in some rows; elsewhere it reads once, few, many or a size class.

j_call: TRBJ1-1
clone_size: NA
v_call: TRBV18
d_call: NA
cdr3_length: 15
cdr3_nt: TGTGCCAGCTCACCACAGGGGCGGTTCGACACTGAAGCTTTCTTT
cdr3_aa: CASSPQGRFDTEAFF

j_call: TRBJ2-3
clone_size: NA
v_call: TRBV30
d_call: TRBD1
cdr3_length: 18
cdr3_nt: TGTGCCTGGAGGGCCCCGGCCCGGCCAGGGGGACGAGGGGATACGCAGTATTTT
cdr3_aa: CAWRAPARPGGRGDTQYF

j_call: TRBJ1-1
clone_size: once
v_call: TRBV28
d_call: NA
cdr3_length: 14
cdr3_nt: TGTGCCAGCAAGCTGGGCAGGGCGAACACTGAAGCTTTCTTT
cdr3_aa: CASKLGRANTEAFF

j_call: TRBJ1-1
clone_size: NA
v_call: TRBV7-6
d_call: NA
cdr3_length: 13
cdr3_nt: TGTGCCAGCAGTCCCACAGCGAACACTGAAGCTTTCTTT
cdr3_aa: CASSPTANTEAFF

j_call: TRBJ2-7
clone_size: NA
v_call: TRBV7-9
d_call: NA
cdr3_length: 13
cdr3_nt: TGTGCCAGCAGAGGCAGGGGCTCCTACGAGCAGTACTTC
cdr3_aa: CASRGRGSYEQYF

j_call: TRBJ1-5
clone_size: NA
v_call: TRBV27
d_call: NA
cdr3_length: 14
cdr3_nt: TGTGCCAGCGACCAGCGCGGGGAATATCAGCCCCAGCATTTT
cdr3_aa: CASDQRGEYQPQHF

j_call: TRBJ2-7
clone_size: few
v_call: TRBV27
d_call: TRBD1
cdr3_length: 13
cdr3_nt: TGTGCCAGCAGAATAGGGGGCGGCTACGAGCAGTACTTC
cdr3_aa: CASRIGGGYEQYF

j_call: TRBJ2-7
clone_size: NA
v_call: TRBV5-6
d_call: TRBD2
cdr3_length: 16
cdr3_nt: TGTGCCAGCAGCCGCCTGGGTCGCGGGGGGGCCCGCGAGCAGTACTTC
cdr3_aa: CASSRLGRGGAREQYF

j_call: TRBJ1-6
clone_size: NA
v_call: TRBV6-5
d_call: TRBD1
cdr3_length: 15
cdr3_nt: TGTGCCAGCACCATCCAGACAGGGGGCGGATCACCCCTCCACTTT
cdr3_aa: CASTIQTGGGSPLHF

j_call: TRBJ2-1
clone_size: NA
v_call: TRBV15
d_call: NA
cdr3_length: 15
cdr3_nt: TGTGCCACCAGCAGAGATAAGCATGCGGACAATGAGCAGTTCTTC
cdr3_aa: CATSRDKHADNEQFF

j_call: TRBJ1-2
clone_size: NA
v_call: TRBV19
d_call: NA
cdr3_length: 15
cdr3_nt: TGTGCCAGTAGTACGCTTTGGACAGAAAACTATGGCTACACCTTC
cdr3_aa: CASSTLWTENYGYTF

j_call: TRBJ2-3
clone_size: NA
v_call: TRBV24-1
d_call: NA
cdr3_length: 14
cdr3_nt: TGTGCCACCAGTGATTCCCTTCCGGTGCCTACGCAGTATTTT
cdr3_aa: CATSDSLPVPTQYF

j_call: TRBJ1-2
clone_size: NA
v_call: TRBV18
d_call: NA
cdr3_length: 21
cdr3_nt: TGTGCCAGCTCTATTATTGACCTTACCGCAGGCAGAAGTTTGACTAACTATGGCTACACCTTC
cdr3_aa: CASSIIDLTAGRSLTNYGYTF

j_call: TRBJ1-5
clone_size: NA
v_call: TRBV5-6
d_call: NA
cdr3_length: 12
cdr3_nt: TGTGCCAGCAGCTTGGGTCGGCAGCCCCAGCATTTT
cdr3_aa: CASSLGRQPQHF

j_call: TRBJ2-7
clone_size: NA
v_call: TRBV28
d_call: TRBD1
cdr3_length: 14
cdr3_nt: TGTGCCAGCAGTTTATCACAGGGGCTACGAAAGCAGTACTTC
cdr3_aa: CASSLSQGLRKQYF

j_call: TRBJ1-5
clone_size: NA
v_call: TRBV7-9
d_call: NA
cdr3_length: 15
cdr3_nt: TGTGCCAGCAGGGCCGGGGAGGGTATTCATCAGCCCCAGCATTTT
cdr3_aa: CASRAGEGIHQPQHF

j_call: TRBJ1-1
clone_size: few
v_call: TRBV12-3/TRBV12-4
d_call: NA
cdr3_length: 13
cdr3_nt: TGTGCCAGCAGTTTCGGACAAAGGGGTGAAGCTTTCTTT
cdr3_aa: CASSFGQRGEAFF

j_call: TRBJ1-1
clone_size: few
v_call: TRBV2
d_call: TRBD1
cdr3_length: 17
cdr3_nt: TGTGCCAGCGCTGACCTCAACAGGGGTCTTGAGAATACTGAAGCTTTCTTT
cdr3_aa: CASADLNRGLENTEAFF

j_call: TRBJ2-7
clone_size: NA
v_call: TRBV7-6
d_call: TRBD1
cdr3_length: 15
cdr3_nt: TGTGCCAGCAGCTTAGGGGACAGTGTAACCTACGAGCAGTACTTC
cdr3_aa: CASSLGDSVTYEQYF

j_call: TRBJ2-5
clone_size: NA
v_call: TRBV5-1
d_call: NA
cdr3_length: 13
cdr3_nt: TGCGCCAGCAGCTTGACAGGGCGGGAGACCCAGTACTTC
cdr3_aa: CASSLTGRETQYF

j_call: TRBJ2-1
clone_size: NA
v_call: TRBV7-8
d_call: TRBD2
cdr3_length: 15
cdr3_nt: TGTGCCAGCAGCTCGCAGCGGGGCGGAAGCAATGAGCAGTTCTTC
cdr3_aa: CASSSQRGGSNEQFF

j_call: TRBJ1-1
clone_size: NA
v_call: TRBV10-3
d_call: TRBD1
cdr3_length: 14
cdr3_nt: TGTGCCATCAGTGATTGGACAGGCAGAACTGAAGCTTTCTTT
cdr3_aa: CAISDWTGRTEAFF

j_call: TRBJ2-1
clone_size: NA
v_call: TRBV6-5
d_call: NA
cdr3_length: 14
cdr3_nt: TGTGCCAGCAGTTACAGGGGTTCGAGGAATGAGCAGTTCTTC
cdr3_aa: CASSYRGSRNEQFF

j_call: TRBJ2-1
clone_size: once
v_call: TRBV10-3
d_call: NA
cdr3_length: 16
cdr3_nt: TGTGCCATCAGTGACCCGGGGAGGGAGGGGGACAATGAGCAGTTCTTC
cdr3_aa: CAISDPGREGDNEQFF

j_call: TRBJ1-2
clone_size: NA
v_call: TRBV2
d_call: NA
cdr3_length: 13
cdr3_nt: TGTGCCAGCTTACAAGCGGAGGGCTATGGCTACACCTTC
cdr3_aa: CASLQAEGYGYTF

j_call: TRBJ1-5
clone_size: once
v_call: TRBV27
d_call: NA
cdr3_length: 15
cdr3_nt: TGTGCCAGCAGTCTCTATGGTTCTGAGTTTCAGCCCCAGCATTTT
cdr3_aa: CASSLYGSEFQPQHF

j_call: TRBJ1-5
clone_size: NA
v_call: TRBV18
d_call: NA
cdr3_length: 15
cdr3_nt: TGTGCCAGCTCACCAGGACAGACATTCAATCAGCCCCAGCATTTT
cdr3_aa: CASSPGQTFNQPQHF

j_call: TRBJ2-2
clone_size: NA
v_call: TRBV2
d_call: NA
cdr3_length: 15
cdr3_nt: TGTGCCAGCAGTGAATCACTGGCGAACACCGGGGAGCTGTTTTTT
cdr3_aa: CASSESLANTGELFF

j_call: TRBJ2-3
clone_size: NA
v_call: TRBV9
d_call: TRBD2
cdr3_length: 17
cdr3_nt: TGTGCCAGCAGCGTCGGACTAGCGGGAGGGGGGATTGGTACGCAGTATTTT
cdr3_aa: CASSVGLAGGGIGTQYF

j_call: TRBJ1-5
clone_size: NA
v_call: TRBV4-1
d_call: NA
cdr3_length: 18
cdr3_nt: TGCGCCAGCAGCCAAGACCCGGCAGGCGTCTATAGCAATCAGCCCCAGCATTTT
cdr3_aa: CASSQDPAGVYSNQPQHF

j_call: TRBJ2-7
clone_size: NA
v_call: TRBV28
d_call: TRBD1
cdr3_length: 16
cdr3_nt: TGTGCCAGCACGAGCCCCGGGACAGGGATCTCCTACGAGCAGTACTTC
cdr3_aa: CASTSPGTGISYEQYF

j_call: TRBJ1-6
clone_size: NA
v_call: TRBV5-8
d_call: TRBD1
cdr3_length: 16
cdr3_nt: TGTGCCAGCAGCGTAGGGACAGGGGTTTTGGGCTCACCCCTCCACTTT
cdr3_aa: CASSVGTGVLGSPLHF

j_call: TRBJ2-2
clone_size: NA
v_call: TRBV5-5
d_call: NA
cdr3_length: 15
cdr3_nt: TGTGCCAGCAGCTTGGCAGTGACGGAGCCCGGGGAGCTGTTTTTT
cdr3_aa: CASSLAVTEPGELFF

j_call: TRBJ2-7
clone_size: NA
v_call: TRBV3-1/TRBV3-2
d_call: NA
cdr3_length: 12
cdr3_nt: TGTGCCAGCAGCCAACAGGGCTACGAGCAGTACTTC
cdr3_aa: CASSQQGYEQYF

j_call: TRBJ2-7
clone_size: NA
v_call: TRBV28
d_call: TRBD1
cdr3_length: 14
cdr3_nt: TGTGCCAGCAGTTTATCCCAGGGGGCATACGAGCAGTACTTC
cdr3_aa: CASSLSQGAYEQYF

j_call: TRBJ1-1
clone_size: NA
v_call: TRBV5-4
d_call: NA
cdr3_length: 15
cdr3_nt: TGTGCCAGCACCCTGGGAGGGCTCGGGAACACTGAAGCTTTCTTT
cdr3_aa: CASTLGGLGNTEAFF

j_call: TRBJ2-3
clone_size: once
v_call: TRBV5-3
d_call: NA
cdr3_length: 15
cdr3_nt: TGTGCCAGAAGCCCGGGGGTTCCGGGGACAGATACGCAGTATTTT
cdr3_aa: CARSPGVPGTDTQYF

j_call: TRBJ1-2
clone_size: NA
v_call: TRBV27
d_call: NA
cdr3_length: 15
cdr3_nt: TGTGCCAGCGGACTACTCGGTGGCTCTAACTATGGCTACACCTTC
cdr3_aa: CASGLLGGSNYGYTF

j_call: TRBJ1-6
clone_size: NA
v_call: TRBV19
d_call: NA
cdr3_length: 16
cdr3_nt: TGTGCCAGTAGTATAGAGAAGCAGGGATCTAATTCACCCCTCCACTTT
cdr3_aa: CASSIEKQGSNSPLHF

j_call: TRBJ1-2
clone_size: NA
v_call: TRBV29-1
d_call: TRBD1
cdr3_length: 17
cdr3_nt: TGCAGCGCCTCTCCACATCTACAGGGGGATTTTAACTATGGCTACACCTTC
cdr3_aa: CSASPHLQGDFNYGYTF

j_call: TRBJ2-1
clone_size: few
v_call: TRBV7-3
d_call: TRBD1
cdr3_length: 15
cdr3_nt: TGTGCCAGCAGCCCGGACAGGGGAGGCTACAATGAGCAGTTCTTC
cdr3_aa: CASSPDRGGYNEQFF

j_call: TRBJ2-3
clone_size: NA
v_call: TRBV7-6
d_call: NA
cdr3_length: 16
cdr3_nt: TGTGCCAGCAGCTTAGGACTCAGTTCCTACGCAGATACGCAGTATTTT
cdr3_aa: CASSLGLSSYADTQYF

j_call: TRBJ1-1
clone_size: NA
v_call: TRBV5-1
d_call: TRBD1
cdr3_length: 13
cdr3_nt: TGCGCCAGCGGATCGACAGGGGCCACTGAAGCTTTCTTT
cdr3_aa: CASGSTGATEAFF